The present T cell receptor (beta chain) was sequenced within a study of cytomegalovirus exposure and HLA in healthy donors. Across the study: Assignment to the Caucasian-associated ancestry cluster applied to over 70% of the 350 to 500 genotyped donors.

This clone was counted only a few times. Its antigen is unknown. Whole-study findings and limits: Listed as cytomegalovirus-associated were over 150 TCR beta chains.

13 Jbeta primers and 60 Vbeta primers were used for the PCR. Assay: immunoSEQ multiplex PCR; the TCRdb copy retains only in-frame clones and omits some. The profile covers around 90,000 clones, with 85% appearing a single time and nearly 7.5% taken by the ten largest. This CDR3 spans 15 amino acids. Germline lookup yields CDR1 SGHDN and CDR2 FVKESK. V shed 0 bases and J shed 12 bases, with 18 bases lying between them. This clonotype originated in a man aged 35-49 years in good health and CMV-seropositive. Sequenced: PBMCs. This sequence joins TRBV14 and TRBJ2-1; D is unresolved. The CDR3 DNA is TGTGCCAGCAGCCAAGAAAAAGGAGCGTTCTCTCGGCAGTTCTTC. Translated: CASSQEKGAFSRQFF.